Only one count was recorded for the clone carrying this T cell receptor beta chain. The sample belongs to a study of T cells in Graves' hyperthyroidism and ophthalmopathy. Using RNA transcripts as the source, TCR beta CDR3 regions were amplified. Carried out on the TCR CDR3, a first-round RT-PCR used the HTBI primer set. Via MiXCR, TCRdb re-called the multiplex PCR reads, giving one row per CDR3 protein. The sample has just under 750,000 distinct CDR3 sequences, over 35% seen once. Patients aged 18 to 65 had newly diagnosed hyperthyroidism lasting under 2 months. The germline V gene encodes CDR1 MDHEN and CDR2 SYDVKM. V was clipped by 4 bases and J by 0 bases, with 12 bases between them. This CDR3 is 15 amino acids long.

This rearrangement joins TRBV28 to TRBJ1-1; D call uncertain. The sequence derives from a woman aged 40 to 50 with Graves' hyperthyroidism. The sample was blood. CDR3 in DNA: TGTGCCAGCAGTTACACCGGAGTCATGAACACTGAAGCTTTCTTT. Amino acid sequence: CASSYTGVMNTEAFF.